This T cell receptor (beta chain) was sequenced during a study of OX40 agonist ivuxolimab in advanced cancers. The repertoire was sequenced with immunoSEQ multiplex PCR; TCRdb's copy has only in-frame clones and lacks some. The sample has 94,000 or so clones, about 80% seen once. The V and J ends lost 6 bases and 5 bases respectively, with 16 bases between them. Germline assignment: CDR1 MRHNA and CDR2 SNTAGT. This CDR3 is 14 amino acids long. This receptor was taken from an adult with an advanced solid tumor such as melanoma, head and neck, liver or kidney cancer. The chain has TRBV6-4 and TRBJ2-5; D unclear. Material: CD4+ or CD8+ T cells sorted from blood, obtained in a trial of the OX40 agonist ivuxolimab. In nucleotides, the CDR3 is TGTGCCAGCAGGGGCACATTGATCGGGGAGACCCAGTACTTC. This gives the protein CASRGTLIGETQYF.